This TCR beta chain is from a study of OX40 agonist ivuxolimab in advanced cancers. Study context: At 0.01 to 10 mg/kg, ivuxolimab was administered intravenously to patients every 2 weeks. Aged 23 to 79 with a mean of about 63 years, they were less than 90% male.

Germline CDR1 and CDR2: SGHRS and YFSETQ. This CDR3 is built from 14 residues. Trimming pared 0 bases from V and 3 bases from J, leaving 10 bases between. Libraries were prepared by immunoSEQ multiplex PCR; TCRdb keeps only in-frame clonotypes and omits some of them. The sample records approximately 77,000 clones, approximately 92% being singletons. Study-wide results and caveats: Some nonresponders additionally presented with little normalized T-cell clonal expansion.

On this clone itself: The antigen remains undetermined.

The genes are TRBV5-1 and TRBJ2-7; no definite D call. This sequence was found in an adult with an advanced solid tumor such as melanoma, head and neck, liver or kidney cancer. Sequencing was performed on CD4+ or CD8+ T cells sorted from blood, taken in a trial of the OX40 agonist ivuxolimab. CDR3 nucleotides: TGCGCCAGCAGCTTGGCCGGGTCAAACTACGAGCAGTACTTC. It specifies CASSLAGSNYEQYF.